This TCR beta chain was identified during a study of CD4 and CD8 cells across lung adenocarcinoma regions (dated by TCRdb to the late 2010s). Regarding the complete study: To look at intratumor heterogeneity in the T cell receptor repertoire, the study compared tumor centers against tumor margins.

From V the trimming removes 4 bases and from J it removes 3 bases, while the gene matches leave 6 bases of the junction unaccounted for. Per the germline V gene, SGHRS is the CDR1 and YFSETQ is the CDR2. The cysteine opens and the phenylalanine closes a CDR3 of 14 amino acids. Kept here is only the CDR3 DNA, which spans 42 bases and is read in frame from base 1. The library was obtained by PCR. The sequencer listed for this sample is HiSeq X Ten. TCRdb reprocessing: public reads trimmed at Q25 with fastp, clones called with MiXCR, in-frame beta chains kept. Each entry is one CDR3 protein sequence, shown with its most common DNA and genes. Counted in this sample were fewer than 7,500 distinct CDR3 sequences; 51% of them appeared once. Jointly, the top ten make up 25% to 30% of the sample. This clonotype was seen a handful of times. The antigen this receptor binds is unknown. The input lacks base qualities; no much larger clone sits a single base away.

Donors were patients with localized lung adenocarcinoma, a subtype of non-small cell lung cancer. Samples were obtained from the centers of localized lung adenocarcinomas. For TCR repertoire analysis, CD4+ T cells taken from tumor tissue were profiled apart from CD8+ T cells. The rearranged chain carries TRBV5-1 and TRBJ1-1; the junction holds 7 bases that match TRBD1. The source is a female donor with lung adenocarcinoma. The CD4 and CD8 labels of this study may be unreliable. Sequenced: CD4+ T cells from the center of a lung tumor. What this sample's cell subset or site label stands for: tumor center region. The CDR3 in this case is CASSPQGQHTEAFF. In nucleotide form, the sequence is TGCGCCAGCAGCCCCCAGGGACAGCACACTGAAGCTTTCTTT.